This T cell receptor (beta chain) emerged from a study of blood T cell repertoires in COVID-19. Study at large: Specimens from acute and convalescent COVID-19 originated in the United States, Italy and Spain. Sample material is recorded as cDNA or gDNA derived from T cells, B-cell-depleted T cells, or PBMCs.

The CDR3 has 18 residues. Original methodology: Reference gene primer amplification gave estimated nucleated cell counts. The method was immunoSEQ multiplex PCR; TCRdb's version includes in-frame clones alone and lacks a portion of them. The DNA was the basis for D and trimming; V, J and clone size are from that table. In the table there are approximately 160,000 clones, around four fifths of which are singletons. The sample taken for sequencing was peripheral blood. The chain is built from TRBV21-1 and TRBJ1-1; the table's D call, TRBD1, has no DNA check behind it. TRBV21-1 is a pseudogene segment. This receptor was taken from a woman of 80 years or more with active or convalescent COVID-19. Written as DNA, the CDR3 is TGTGCCAGCAGCACCCAACCCGGGACAGCGAAGAAGGGGACTGAAGCTTTCTTT. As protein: CASSTQPGTAKKGTEAFF.